This T cell receptor (beta chain) came from a study of T cells after yellow fever vaccination. The CDR3 is 13 residues long. Germline lookup yields CDR1 KGHDR and CDR2 SFDVKD. The V end lost 7 bases, the J end lost 1 base, and 9 bases lay between the germline ends. TCRdb independently ran MiXCR on the 5' RACE reads; one entry per CDR3 protein. The sample has around 530,000 distinct CDR3 sequences, 17% seen once. The chain links TRBV24-1 to TRBJ1-1; D uncertain. The starting material was PBMCs, obtained about 5 days after the first yellow fever vaccination. This sequence was found in a man aged 18 to 29 who received the YFV17D yellow fever vaccine. The CDR3 sequence is CATRMGWNTEAFF. For the CDR3, the DNA is TGTGCCACCAGGATGGGATGGAACACTGAAGCTTTCTTT.